The 8 T cell receptor beta chains in this list originate from one sample, sequenced in a study of blood T cell repertoires in COVID-19 (dated by TCRdb to 2019 to 2021). The library came from the immunoSEQ multiplex PCR assay. TCRdb provides this immuneACCESS table in a form limited to in-frame rearrangements. Some clones are lacking; in checked studies, under half of them reflect an unresolved V gene, and why the rest are absent is not known. This sample gives around 340,000 clones in total; about 86% of them show up just once. In total, the top ten clones hold roughly 7.2% of the sample. Sequences were obtained from peripheral blood. Receptors originate from an older woman with COVID-19, enrolled during active disease.

V is TRBV19 and J is TRBJ2-5, with 12 bases aligning to TRBD2. V lost 5 bases to trimming and J lost 7 bases; unmatched junction nucleotides: 14. The CDR3 loop spans 17 amino acids. Germline CDR1 and CDR2: LNHDA and SQIVND (reference sequence). As DNA, the CDR3 is TGTGCCAGTAGTCTTGCCCTGACTAGCGGGGGCGGCGGGACCCAGTACTTC. The encoded protein is CASSLALTSGGGGTQYF.

This chain joins TRBV19 and TRBJ2-1, with a possible D match to TRBD2 (6 bases). Germline V gene lookup returns CDR1 LNHDA and CDR2 SQIVND (reference sequence). The CDR3 is 18 amino acids. The V and J ends lost 4 bases and 6 bases respectively, with 25 bases between them. Here the CDR3 reads CASSKTPLTAGPRNEQFF. The DNA for the CDR3 is TGTGCCAGTAGTAAAACCCCCCTAACGGCGGGGCCCCGCAATGAGCAGTTCTTC.

The chain uses TRBV6-5 and TRBJ2-1, with 11 nucleotides matching TRBD1. CDR1 and CDR2 (germline): MNHEY, SVGAGI. The CDR3 loop spans 14 amino acids. V lost 6 bases to trimming and J lost 7 bases; unmatched junction nucleotides: 5. CDR3 nucleotide sequence: TGTGCCAGCAGGGGGACAGGGGGTAGGAATGAGCAGTTCTTC. Its translation: CASRGTGGRNEQFF.

This chain joins TRBV11-1 and TRBJ1-1; D ambiguous. Trimming left V 6 bases short and J 1 base short, with 18 bases between. Germline V gives CDR1 SGHAT, CDR2 FQDESV (reference sequence). There are 16 residues in the CDR3. The DNA for the CDR3 is TGTGCCAGCAGGCTTAGAGGAGGCAGTGGGAACACTGAAGCTTTCTTT. This gives the protein CASRLRGGSGNTEAFF.

The V and J genes are TRBV15 and TRBJ2-7, with 8 bases lining up with TRBD2. The V gene's germline CDR1 is LNHNV and CDR2 YYDKDF (reference sequence). With V trimmed by 0 bases and J by 4 bases, 5 bases remained unmatched. This CDR3 is built from 15 residues. CDR3 sequence: CATSRERGGTYEQYF. The CDR3 nucleotides read TGTGCCACCAGCAGAGAACGGGGGGGCACATACGAGCAGTACTTC.

The V gene is TRBV6-6, the J gene TRBJ1-2; D may be TRBD1 (6 bases). V gave up 4 bases and J gave up 4 bases, with 13 bases separating them. In germline, CDR1 is MNHNY, CDR2 SVGAGI (reference sequence). This CDR3 has 14 amino acids. The CDR3 DNA is TGTGCCAGCAGTTTTCTTCAGGGGTTCTATGGCTACACCTTC. Its translation is CASSFLQGFYGYTF.

The CDR3 is CASSHGPSGGLRNEQFF. CDR3 sequence (DNA): TGTGCCAGCTCACACGGCCCCTCGGGGGGGCTTCGCAATGAGCAGTTCTTC. The chain couples TRBV18 to TRBJ2-1, with 8 nucleotides matching TRBD2. The CDR3 is 17 amino acids. Trimming took 4 bases from V and 6 from J; bases not matched to a gene: 14. Germline CDR1 is KGHSH and CDR2 is LQKENI.

This chain joins TRBV11-2 and TRBJ1-1, with D maybe TRBD1 (5 bases). V was cut by 2 bases and J by 4 bases, with 14 bases left in between. Germline CDR1 is SGHAT and CDR2 is FQNNGV. The CDR3 runs 15 residues. The CDR3 sequence is CASSLYGGLGTEAFF. Written as DNA, the CDR3 is TGTGCCAGCAGCTTATATGGGGGGTTGGGCACTGAAGCTTTCTTT.